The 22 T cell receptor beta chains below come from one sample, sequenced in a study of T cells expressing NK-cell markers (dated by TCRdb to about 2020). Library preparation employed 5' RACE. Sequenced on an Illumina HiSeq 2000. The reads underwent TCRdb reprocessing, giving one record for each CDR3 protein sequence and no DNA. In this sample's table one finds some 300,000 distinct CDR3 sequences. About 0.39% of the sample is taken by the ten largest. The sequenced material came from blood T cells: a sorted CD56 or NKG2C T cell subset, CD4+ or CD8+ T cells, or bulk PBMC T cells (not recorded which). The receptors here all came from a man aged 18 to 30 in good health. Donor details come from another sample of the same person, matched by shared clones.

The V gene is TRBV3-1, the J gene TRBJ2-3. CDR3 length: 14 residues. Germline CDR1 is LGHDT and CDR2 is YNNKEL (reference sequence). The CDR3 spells CASSRHTSVDTQYF.

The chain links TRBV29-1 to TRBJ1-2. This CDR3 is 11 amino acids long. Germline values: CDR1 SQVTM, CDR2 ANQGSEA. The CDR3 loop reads CSVGGYYGYTF. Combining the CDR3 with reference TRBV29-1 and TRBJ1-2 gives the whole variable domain SAVISQKPSRDICQRGTSLTIQCQVDSQVTMMFWYRQQPGQSLTLIATANQGSEATYESGFVIDKFPISRPNLTFSTLTVSNMSPEDSSIYLCSVGGYYGYTFGSGTRLTVV.

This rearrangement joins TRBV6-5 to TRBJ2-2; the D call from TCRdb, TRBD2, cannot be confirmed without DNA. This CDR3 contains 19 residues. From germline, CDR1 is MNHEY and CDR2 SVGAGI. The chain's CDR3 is CASSYSTVASGANTGELFF.

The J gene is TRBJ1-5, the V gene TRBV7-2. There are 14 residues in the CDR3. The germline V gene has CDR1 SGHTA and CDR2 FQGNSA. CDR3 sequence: CASSLVPNSQPQHF.

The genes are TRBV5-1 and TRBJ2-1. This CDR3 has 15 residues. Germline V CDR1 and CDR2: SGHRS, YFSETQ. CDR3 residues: CASRSGLAEYNEQFF.

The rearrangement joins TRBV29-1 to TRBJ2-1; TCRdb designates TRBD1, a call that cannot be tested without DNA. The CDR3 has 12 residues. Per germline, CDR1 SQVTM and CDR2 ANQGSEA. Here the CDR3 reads CSVIRQSLEQFF.

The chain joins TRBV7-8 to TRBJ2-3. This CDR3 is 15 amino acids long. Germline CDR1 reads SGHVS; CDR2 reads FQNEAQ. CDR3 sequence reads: CASSLARVLGDTQYF.

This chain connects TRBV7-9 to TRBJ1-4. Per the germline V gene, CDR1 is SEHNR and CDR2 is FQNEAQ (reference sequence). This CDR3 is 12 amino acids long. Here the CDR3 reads CASSLVGEKLFF.

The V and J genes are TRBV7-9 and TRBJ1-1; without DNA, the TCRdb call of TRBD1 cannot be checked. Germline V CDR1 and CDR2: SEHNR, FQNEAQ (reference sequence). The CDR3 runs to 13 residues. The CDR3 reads CASSNRGVPEAFF.

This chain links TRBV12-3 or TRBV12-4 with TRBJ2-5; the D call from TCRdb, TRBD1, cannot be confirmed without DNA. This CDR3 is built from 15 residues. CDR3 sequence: CASSSPWTGEETQYF.

This CDR3 is CASRLTGTLNTGELFF. The chain has TRBV6-2 or TRBV6-3 and TRBJ2-2; TCRdb picks TRBD1, but there is no DNA to check that call. Germline CDR1 reads MNHEY; CDR2 reads SVGEGT. The CDR3 has 16 residues.

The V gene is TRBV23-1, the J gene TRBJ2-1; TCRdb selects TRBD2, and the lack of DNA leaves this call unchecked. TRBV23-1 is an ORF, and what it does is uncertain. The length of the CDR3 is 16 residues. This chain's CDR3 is CASTIPGGGPYNEQFF.

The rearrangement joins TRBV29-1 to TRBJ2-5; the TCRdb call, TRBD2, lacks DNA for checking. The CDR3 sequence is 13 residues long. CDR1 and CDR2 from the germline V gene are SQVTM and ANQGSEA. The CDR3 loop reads CSVGGQTRETQYF.

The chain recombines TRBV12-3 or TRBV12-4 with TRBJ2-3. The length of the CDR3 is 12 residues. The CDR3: CASSLIGVAQYF.

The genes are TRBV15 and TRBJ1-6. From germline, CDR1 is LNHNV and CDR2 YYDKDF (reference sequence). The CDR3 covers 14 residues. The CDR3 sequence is CATSSDSRLSPLHF.

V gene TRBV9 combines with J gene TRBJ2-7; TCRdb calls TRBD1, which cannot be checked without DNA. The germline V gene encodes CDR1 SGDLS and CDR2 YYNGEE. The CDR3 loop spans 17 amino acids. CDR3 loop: CASSGPPGTGETYEQYF.

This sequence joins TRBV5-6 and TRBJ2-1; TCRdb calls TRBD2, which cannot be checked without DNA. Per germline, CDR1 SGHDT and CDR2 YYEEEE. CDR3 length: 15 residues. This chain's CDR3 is CASSWRASGSYEQFF. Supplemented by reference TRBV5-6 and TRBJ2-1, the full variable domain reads DAGVTQSPTHLIKTRGQQVTLRCSPKSGHDTVSWYQQALGQGPQFIFQYYEEEERQRGNFPDRFSGHQFPNYSSELNVNALLLGDSALYLCASSWRASGSYEQFFGPGTRLTVL.

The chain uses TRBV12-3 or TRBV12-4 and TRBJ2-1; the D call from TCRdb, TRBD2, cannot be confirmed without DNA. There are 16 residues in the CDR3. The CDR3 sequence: CASSPGVAGARNEQFF.

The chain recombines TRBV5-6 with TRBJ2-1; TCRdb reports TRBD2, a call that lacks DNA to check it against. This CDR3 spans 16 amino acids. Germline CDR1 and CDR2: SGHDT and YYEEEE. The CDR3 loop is CASSFSGRGTYNEQFF. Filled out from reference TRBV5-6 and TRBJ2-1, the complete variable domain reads DAGVTQSPTHLIKTRGQQVTLRCSPKSGHDTVSWYQQALGQGPQFIFQYYEEEERQRGNFPDRFSGHQFPNYSSELNVNALLLGDSALYLCASSFSGRGTYNEQFFGPGTRLTVL.

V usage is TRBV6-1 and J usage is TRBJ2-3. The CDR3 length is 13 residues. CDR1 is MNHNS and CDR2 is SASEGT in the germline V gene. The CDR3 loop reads CASRAPSTDTQYF.

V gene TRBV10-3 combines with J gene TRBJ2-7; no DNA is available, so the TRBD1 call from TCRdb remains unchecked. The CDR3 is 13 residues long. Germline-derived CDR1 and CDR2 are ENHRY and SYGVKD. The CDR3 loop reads CAISGGDGGEQYF.

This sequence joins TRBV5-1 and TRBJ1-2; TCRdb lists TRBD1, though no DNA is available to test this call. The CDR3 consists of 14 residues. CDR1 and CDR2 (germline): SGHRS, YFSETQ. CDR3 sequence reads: CASSRSRDRDGYTF.